This TCR beta chain was recovered during a study of CD8+ T cells in alopecia areata. Treatment: oral pan-JAK inhibitor, 5-10 mg twice daily. Findings and limits, study-wide: A single nonresponder leaves the baseline CD8+ expansion link to response uncertain.

The CDR3 loop spans 13 amino acids. V lost 7 bases and J 5 bases, leaving 12 bases between the germline ends. From germline, CDR1 is SGHTA and CDR2 FQGNSA. As for this clone: Its antigen is currently unknown.

Investigators isolated RNA and reverse transcribed it into cDNA to act as the sequencing template. TCRdb keeps only in-frame clones here, not all; method: immunoSEQ multiplex PCR. The sample yields around 190,000 clones, about 60% seen once. This receptor was obtained from a human donor with alopecia areata. Specimen: CD4+ T cells sorted from blood, collected at week 4, from a patient treated with tofacitinib. The chain links TRBV7-2 to TRBJ2-1; D gene ambiguous. CDR3 bases: TGTGCCAGCAAAGCCAATAACAACAATGAGCAGTTCTTC. This sequence encodes CASKANNNNEQFF.